This T cell receptor (beta chain) stems from a study of T cells in Graves' hyperthyroidism and ophthalmopathy. Stable hyperthyroidism: no ophthalmopathy progression over 18 months of follow-up. Investigators excluded patients with uncontrolled infection, other autoimmune disease, pregnancy or lactation. This clonotype has at least ten counts. As yet, its antigen is unknown. RNA transcripts served as the template for amplifying TCR beta CDR3 regions. Carried out on the TCR CDR3, a first-round RT-PCR used the HTBI primer set. TCRdb itself ran the multiplex PCR reads through MiXCR, one entry per CDR3 protein. The sample records 500,000 to 750,000 distinct CDR3 sequences, more than 15% being singletons. Study-wide findings and caveats: Researchers found most expanded thyroid clonotypes above 0.001 in blood as well.

The V segment lost 6 bases and the J segment 7 bases; nucleotides outside the gene matches: 8. CDR3 length: 13 residues. Germline CDR1 reads MNHNS; CDR2 reads SASEGT. The origin of this receptor is a woman aged 25 to 39 with Graves' hyperthyroidism. The material sequenced was blood. The genes are TRBV6-1 and TRBJ1-2, with TRBD1 matching over 7 bases. The CDR3 sequence is CASRDRQTGGYTF. CDR3 in DNA: TGTGCCAGCAGGGACAGGCAGACCGGTGGCTACACCTTC.